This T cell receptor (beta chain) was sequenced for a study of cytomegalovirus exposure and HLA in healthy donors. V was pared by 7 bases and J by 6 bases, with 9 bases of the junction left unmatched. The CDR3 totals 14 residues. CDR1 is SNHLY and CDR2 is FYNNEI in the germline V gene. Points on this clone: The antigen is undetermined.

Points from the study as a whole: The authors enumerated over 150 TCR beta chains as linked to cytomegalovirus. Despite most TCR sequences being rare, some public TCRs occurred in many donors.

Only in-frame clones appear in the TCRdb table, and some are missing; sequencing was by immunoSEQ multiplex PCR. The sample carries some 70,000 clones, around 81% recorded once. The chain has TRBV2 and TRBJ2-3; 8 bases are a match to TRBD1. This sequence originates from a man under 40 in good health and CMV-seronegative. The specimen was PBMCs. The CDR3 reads CASTRTGTVDTQYF. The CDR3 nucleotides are TGTGCCAGCACGCGGACAGGGACCGTTGATACGCAGTATTTT.